The next 31 T cell receptor beta chains were all read from a single sample in a study of cytomegalovirus exposure and HLA in healthy donors. Primers included in the PCR were 60 Vbeta and 13 Jbeta primers. Clones were read by immunoSEQ multiplex PCR, and TCRdb kept only the in-frame ones, dropping some. The repertoire holds approximately 110,000 clones, with approximately 70% as singletons. Sequencing was done on a sample of PBMCs. All receptors derive from a man in his forties in good health and CMV-seropositive.

This clone was counted between two and nine times. The CDR3 region has the DNA TGTGCCAGCAGCTTTGGCGGGGCTAGCGGAGGAGAGACCCAGTACTTC. It specifies CASSFGGASGGETQYF. V gene TRBV11-3 combines with J gene TRBJ2-5; 7 bases are shared with TRBD2. The CDR3 runs to 16 residues. V lost 3 bases to trimming and J lost 4 bases; unmatched junction nucleotides: 11. Germline values: CDR1 SGHNT, CDR2 YENEEA. Supplemented by reference TRBV11-3 and TRBJ2-5, the full variable domain reads EAGVVQSPRYKIIEKKQPVAFWCNPISGHNTLYWYLQNLGQGPELLIRYENEEAVDDSQLPKDRFSAERLKGVDSTLKIQPAELGDSAVYLCASSFGGASGGETQYFGPGTRLLVL.

Regarding this clone: Different DNA sequences within this sample yield the same CDR3. V gene TRBV6-5 combines with J gene TRBJ1-2; no reliable D call. The length of the CDR3 is 13 residues. Germline CDR1 MNHEY, CDR2 SVGAGI. Between the trimmed V and J ends, which lost 3 bases and 2 bases, there was a span of 7 bases. Here the CDR3 DNA reads TGTGCCAGCAGTTATAGCCAAAACTATGGCTACACCTTC. Protein: CASSYSQNYGYTF.

This chain connects TRBV6-4 to TRBJ2-1, with TRBD1 matching 8 bases. The CDR3 is made up of 17 amino acids. V trimming: 2 bases; J trimming: 3 bases; junction bases outside the gene matches: 9. Germline V gives CDR1 MRHNA, CDR2 SNTAGT. This chain's CDR3 is CASSDTNRGNLYNEQFF. CDR3 DNA: TGTGCCAGCAGTGACACAAACAGGGGGAACCTCTACAATGAGCAGTTCTTC.

This chain connects TRBV7-2 to TRBJ2-1; 9 positions match TRBD1. The V and J ends lost 5 bases and 9 bases, in that order; junction bases with no gene match: 2. The V gene's germline CDR1 is SGHTA and CDR2 FQGNSA. This CDR3 region has 12 residues. CDR3 protein: CASSRDRVEQFF. The CDR3 DNA follows: TGTGCCAGCAGCCGGGACAGGGTTGAGCAGTTCTTC.

The chain uses TRBV30 and TRBJ2-7; tentative D call: TRBD1 (5 bases). V shed 0 bases and J shed 7 bases, with 16 bases lying between them. This CDR3 spans 14 amino acids. Germline CDR1 is GTSNPN and CDR2 is SVGIG (reference sequence). The CDR3 loop reads CAWSVSNGAWEQYF. CDR3 nucleotide sequence: TGTGCCTGGAGTGTATCGAATGGGGCCTGGGAGCAGTACTTC. Drawing the rest from reference TRBV30 and TRBJ2-7, the complete variable domain is SQTIHQWPATLVQPVGSPLSLECTVEGTSNPNLYWYRQAAGRGLQLLFYSVGIGQISSEVPQNLSASRPQDRQFILSSKKLLLSDSGFYLCAWSVSNGAWEQYFGPGTRLTVT.

J is TRBJ2-1 and V is TRBV30; 10 nucleotides align to TRBD1. The germline CDR1 and CDR2 sequences are GTSNPN and SVGIG (reference sequence). This CDR3 comprises 13 residues. Germline trimming cut 3 bases from V and 6 bases from J; bases unmatched to any gene: 2. As DNA, the CDR3 is TGTGCCTGGAGACGGACAGGGGGCAATGAGCAGTTCTTC. Its translation is CAWRRTGGNEQFF.

The genes are TRBV9 and TRBJ2-2, with D possibly TRBD1 on 6 matching bases. Trimming pared 6 bases from V and 6 bases from J, leaving 12 bases between. The CDR3 sequence is 13 residues long. Germline values: CDR1 SGDLS, CDR2 YYNGEE. The CDR3 sequence is CASKVSGAGELFF. DNA for the CDR3: TGTGCCAGCAAAGTGTCAGGGGCCGGGGAGCTGTTTTTT.

CDR3 DNA: TGTGCCAGCTCCCTGAGTCAGCGGGGTGCCACTGAAGCTTTCTTT. Its protein product is CASSLSQRGATEAFF. The chain links TRBV18 to TRBJ1-1, with unresolved D. Between the trimmed V and J ends, which lost 6 bases and 4 bases, there was a span of 18 bases. CDR3 size: 15 residues. Germline V gene data show CDR1 as KGHSH and CDR2 as LQKENI.

This chain joins TRBV6-1 and TRBJ2-2; D perhaps matches TRBD1 (5 bases). The CDR3 loop spans 14 amino acids. Germline CDR1 is MNHNS and CDR2 is SASEGT. Trimming took 3 bases from V and 4 from J, leaving 9 bases between them. This CDR3 reads CASSDRQGTGELFF. DNA of the CDR3: TGTGCCAGCAGTGATAGGCAGGGCACCGGGGAGCTGTTTTTT.

This clone has only one observation. The chain couples TRBV2 to TRBJ2-5; D possibly corresponds to TRBD2 (6 bases). Per the germline V gene, CDR1 is SNHLY and CDR2 is FYNNEI. CDR3 length equals 13 residues. Trimming shortened V by 4 bases and J by 6 bases, and 12 bases separated the two germline ends. In nucleotides, the CDR3 is TGTGCCAGCAGTGGAGGGAGGATGCAGACCCAGTACTTC. It translates to CASSGGRMQTQYF. Based on the CDR3 plus reference TRBV2 and TRBJ2-5, the full variable domain is EPEVTQTPSHQVTQMGQEVILRCVPISNHLYFYWYRQILGQKVEFLVSFYNNEISEKSEIFDDQFSVERPDGSNFTLKIRSTKLEDSAMYFCASSGGRMQTQYFGPGTRLLVL.

The DNA for the CDR3 is TGTGCCAGCAGTCCAGACGGAGGCAATCAGCCCCAGCATTTT. It encodes CASSPDGGNQPQHF. This sequence joins TRBV27 and TRBJ1-5; D call uncertain. Germline loops: CDR1 MNHEY, CDR2 SMNVEV (reference sequence). The CDR3 loop spans 14 amino acids. V was clipped by 5 bases and J by 2 bases, with 10 bases between them.

The chain uses TRBV11-3 and TRBJ2-3, with 9 bases identical to TRBD1. With 4 bases clipped from V and 5 bases from J, the junction kept 10 bases outside the gene matches. From germline, CDR1 is SGHNT and CDR2 YENEEA. There are 16 residues in the CDR3. In nucleotides, the CDR3 is TGTGCCAGCAGCTCTACCGACAGGGGGATAGGAGATACGCAGTATTTT. Amino acid sequence: CASSSTDRGIGDTQYF.

This sequence joins TRBV30 and TRBJ2-3; 8 positions agree with TRBD1. Trimming cost V 0 bases and J 0 bases; bases outside gene matches: 2. Germline CDR1 GTSNPN, CDR2 SVGIG (reference sequence). The CDR3 contains 15 residues. This CDR3 is CAWSVTGGSTDTQYF. CDR3 in DNA: TGTGCCTGGAGTGTAACAGGGGGGAGCACAGATACGCAGTATTTT.

This clone was observed a few times. This CDR3 reads CASSESGGELYNEQFF. CDR3 coding DNA: TGTGCCAGCAGTGAATCGGGGGGGGAATTGTACAATGAGCAGTTCTTC. The V gene is TRBV2, the J gene TRBJ2-1, with 8 bases lining up with TRBD2. The junction had 7 bases not matched to a gene; V was cut back by 2 bases and J by 4 bases. Germline values: CDR1 SNHLY, CDR2 FYNNEI. The CDR3 spans 16 residues.

The chain joins TRBV10-2 to TRBJ1-2; D uncertain. Between the trimmed V and J ends, which lost 7 bases and 3 bases, there was a span of 18 bases. This CDR3 spans 15 amino acids. Looked up from germline, CDR1 is WSHSY and CDR2 is SAAADI. CDR3 bases: TGCGCCAGCACCTCCCTTATCTCCTCCGACTATGGCTACACCTTC. It codes for CASTSLISSDYGYTF.

The genes are TRBV6-5 and TRBJ1-2; no clear D gene. Germline V lookup: CDR1 MNHEY, CDR2 SVGAGI. The CDR3 sequence is 13 residues long. Trimming cost V 0 bases and J 8 bases, with 10 bases left between them. The CDR3 DNA reads as TGTGCCAGCAGTTACTCGAGTGTACGGGGCTACACCTTC. Its translation: CASSYSSVRGYTF.

The chain links TRBV7-2 to TRBJ2-7; unclear D gene. Deletions cut 8 bases from V and 1 base from J, with 15 bases between. CDR1 and CDR2 from the germline V gene are SGHTA and FQGNSA. CDR3 length equals 14 residues. For the CDR3, the DNA is TGTGCCAGCCGTTTGGCAGTAAATTCCTACGAGCAGTACTTC. Its translation is CASRLAVNSYEQYF.

The genes are TRBV4-1 and TRBJ2-1, with a tentative D call TRBD2 (6 bases). With 4 bases removed from V and 9 bases from J, the gap between germline ends came to 16 bases. Germline-derived CDR1 and CDR2 are MGHRA and YSYEKL. The CDR3 totals 14 residues. The CDR3: CASSPLAPLSEQFF. The CDR3 DNA reads as TGCGCCAGCAGCCCCCTAGCGCCCCTCAGTGAGCAGTTCTTC.

The rearrangement links TRBV29-1 to TRBJ2-7, with D possibly being TRBD2 (6 bases). Germline CDR1 is SQVTM and CDR2 is ANQGSEA. The CDR3 has 13 residues. Trimming shortened V by 4 bases and J by 5 bases, and 15 bases separated the two germline ends. The CDR3 here is CSVVLGTGDEQYF. DNA of the CDR3: TGCAGCGTTGTCCTTGGGACGGGGGACGAGCAGTACTTC.

This chain links TRBV7-2 with TRBJ2-5, with D hard to call. The J call is doubtful: the DNA matches TRBJ2-7 better. The CDR3 is 13 amino acids. CDR1 is SGHTA, CDR2 FQGNSA, per germline. Here the CDR3 reads CASSFSPIAEQYF. CDR3 DNA: TGTGCCAGCAGCTTTAGTCCTATCGCCGAGCAGTACTTC.

V and J are TRBV19 and TRBJ2-7, with 8 bases lining up with TRBD2. The CDR3 contains 13 residues. Unmatched junction bases numbered 2, after V lost 6 bases and J lost 1 base. The germline V gene has CDR1 LNHDA and CDR2 SQIVND (reference sequence). The CDR3 DNA reads TGTGCCAGTAGCGGGAGGGATTCCTACGAGCAGTACTTC. It specifies CASSGRDSYEQYF.

This sequence joins TRBV7-2 and TRBJ1-5, with D possibly TRBD1 on 5 matching bases. The CDR3 is 16 residues long. With 3 bases removed from V and 0 bases from J, the gap between germline ends came to 12 bases. Germline lookup yields CDR1 SGHTA and CDR2 FQGNSA. Here the CDR3 DNA reads TGTGCCAGCAGCTTCCAGGGCCTATATAGCAATCAGCCCCAGCATTTT. It codes for CASSFQGLYSNQPQHF.

This CDR3 reads CATSLDRFGTDTQYF. CDR3 in DNA: TGTGCCACCAGCCTCGACAGGTTTGGCACAGATACGCAGTATTTT. The chain couples TRBV15 to TRBJ2-3, with D possibly TRBD1 on 6 matching bases. CDR3 length: 15 amino acids. Germline CDR1 and CDR2: LNHNV and YYDKDF (reference sequence). The V gene lost 5 bases and the J gene lost 1 base, with 13 bases spanning the gap.

This chain links TRBV6-1 with TRBJ2-2; TRBD1 agrees at 9 bases. V dropped 5 bases and J dropped 4; count of bases not matched to a gene: 5. The CDR3 extends over 15 amino acids. CDR1 and CDR2 from the germline V gene are MNHNS and SASEGT. The CDR3 nucleotides read TGTGCCAGCAGTCCGAAGACAGGGGGCACCGGGGAGCTGTTTTTT. Its translation: CASSPKTGGTGELFF.

The J gene is TRBJ2-7, the V gene TRBV4-1; D is possibly TRBD1 (6 bases). Germline V gene lookup returns CDR1 MGHRA and CDR2 YSYEKL. CDR3 length equals 13 residues. V was pared by 2 bases and J by 3 bases, with 8 bases between. The CDR3 protein is CASSQQQGYEQYF. CDR3 nucleotides: TGCGCCAGCAGCCAACAACAGGGCTACGAGCAGTACTTC.

The rearrangement joins TRBV6-1 to TRBJ2-3; TRBD2 matches 9 bases. The germline gives CDR1 MNHNS, CDR2 SASEGT. This CDR3 comprises 15 residues. After removal of 2 bases from V and 2 bases from J, the junction contained 2 bases not matched to a gene. The CDR3 protein is CASSELAGYTDTQYF. The CDR3 DNA reads TGTGCCAGCAGTGAACTAGCGGGATACACAGATACGCAGTATTTT.

This chain links TRBV7-8 with TRBJ2-3; the D gene is possibly TRBD2 (6 bases). Germline V gives CDR1 SGHVS, CDR2 FQNEAQ. The CDR3 consists of 17 residues. Between the trimmed V and J ends, which lost 4 bases and 1 base, there was a span of 18 bases. CDR3 sequence (DNA): TGTGCCAGCAGCTCCCTAGGAACCCCGGGGGGCACAGATACGCAGTATTTT. This translates into CASSSLGTPGGTDTQYF.

This chain links TRBV4-2 with TRBJ1-4; D ambiguous. Looked up from germline, CDR1 is LGHNA and CDR2 is YNFKEQ. This CDR3 comprises 17 residues. Trimming shortened V by 0 bases and J by 0 bases, and 11 bases separated the two germline ends. CDR3: CASSQDFFLATNEKLFF. CDR3 nucleotides: TGTGCCAGCAGCCAAGATTTTTTTCTTGCAACTAATGAAAAACTGTTTTTT.

This rearrangement joins TRBV5-1 to TRBJ1-2; weak D call: TRBD1 (5 bases). The V end lost 4 bases, the J end lost 11 bases, and 21 bases lay between the germline ends. The CDR3 runs to 14 residues. Per germline, CDR1 SGHRS and CDR2 YFSETQ. This CDR3 is CASSLPSTDRIYTF. The CDR3 DNA reads TGCGCCAGCAGCCTACCCTCCACTGACAGAATATACACCTTC.

This chain joins TRBV4-1 and TRBJ2-7, with TRBD2 as a possible D gene (5 bases). The CDR3 runs 16 residues. Trimming pared 0 bases from V and 3 bases from J, leaving 15 bases between. From germline, CDR1 is MGHRA and CDR2 YSYEKL. The CDR3 sequence: CASSQDALLVHYEQYF. The CDR3 DNA sequence: TGCGCCAGCAGCCAAGATGCCCTACTAGTCCACTACGAGCAGTACTTC.

The V and J genes are TRBV5-3 and TRBJ2-7; no definite D call. TRBV5-3 is labeled an ORF, and its function is uncertain. The CDR3 is 13 residues long. V was cut by 4 bases and J by 6 bases, with 14 bases left in between. The CDR3 DNA reads as TGTGCCAGAAGCACGGGTTCTTCCCCCGAGCAGTACTTC. Translating it yields CARSTGSSPEQYF.